This is a list of T cell receptor beta chains from one sample in a study of blood T cell repertoires in COVID-19. Measured with immunoSEQ multiplex PCR; TCRdb has only the in-frame clones, and not every one. Of roughly 210,000 clones listed, about 88% are singletons. The sample consisted of peripheral blood. Receptors originate from a man between 65 and 85 years old with acute or convalescent COVID-19. Both conserved end residues are part of each CDR3. A D gene is named only where the DNA matches it firmly. Only some rows state a clone size, as once, few, many or a class for expanded clones.

d_call	v_call	clone_size	cdr3_length	j_call	cdr3_aa	cdr3_nt
TRBD1	TRBV19	NA	15	TRBJ1-5	CASSPGTVYNQPQHF	TGTGCCAGTAGTCCCGGGACAGTTTACAATCAGCCCCAGCATTTT
TRBD1	TRBV5-1	NA	15	TRBJ1-2	CASSVGTVKNYGYTF	TGCGCCAGCAGCGTCGGGACAGTTAAAAACTATGGCTACACCTTC
TRBD1	TRBV9	NA	15	TRBJ2-7	CASSPSWTGYGEQYF	TGTGCCAGCAGCCCGTCCTGGACAGGGTACGGCGAGCAGTACTTC
NA	TRBV7-8	NA	14	TRBJ1-1	CASSYTAGGREAFF	TGTGCCAGCAGCTACACCGCCGGAGGGAGGGAGGCTTTCTTT
NA	TRBV3-1/TRBV3-2	NA	13	TRBJ1-2	CASSQDQGRGYTF	TGTGCCAGCAGCCAAGACCAGGGTCGGGGCTACACCTTC
TRBD1	TRBV7-9	NA	15	TRBJ2-5	CASSTGDSRGETQYF	TGTGCCAGCAGCACCGGGGACAGTAGAGGAGAGACCCAGTACTTC
NA	TRBV4-3	NA	14	TRBJ1-5	CASSQGTGFVPQHF	TGCGCCAGCAGCCAAGGGACGGGGTTCGTGCCCCAGCATTTT
NA	TRBV9	NA	14	TRBJ2-3	CASSVEEYGDTQYF	TGTGCCAGCAGCGTAGAAGAGTATGGAGATACGCAGTATTTT
TRBD2	TRBV19	few	14	TRBJ2-1	CASSYSGARVEQFF	TGTGCCAGTAGTTATAGCGGGGCAAGGGTGGAGCAGTTCTTC
NA	TRBV7-2	NA	15	TRBJ2-7	CASSFQPTGPYEQYF	TGTGCCAGCAGCTTCCAACCGACGGGTCCCTACGAGCAGTACTTC
NA	TRBV27	NA	14	TRBJ2-2	CASSLIGSTGELFF	TGTGCCAGCAGTTTAATCGGGAGCACCGGGGAGCTGTTTTTT
NA	TRBV11-2	NA	13	TRBJ2-5	CASSRTIQETQYF	TGTGCCAGCAGCCGGACTATCCAAGAGACCCAGTACTTC
NA	TRBV4-2	NA	16	TRBJ1-2	CASSQERWGANYGYTF	TGTGCCAGCAGCCAAGAAAGATGGGGAGCTAACTATGGCTACACCTTC
NA	TRBV9	NA	17	TRBJ2-2	CASSPRPSAGFRGELFF	TGTGCCAGCAGCCCCAGGCCTAGCGCTGGATTCCGGGGGGAGCTGTTTTTT
NA	TRBV20-1	once	9	TRBJ1-4	CSVREKLFF	TGCAGTGTTCGGGAAAAACTGTTTTTT
TRBD1	TRBV2	NA	15	TRBJ1-2	CASRYSGGQTYGYTF	TGTGCCAGCAGGTACTCAGGGGGCCAGACCTATGGCTACACCTTC
NA	TRBV7-9	NA	14	TRBJ1-4	CASSLGQLNEKLFF	TGTGCCAGCAGCTTAGGGCAGTTGAATGAAAAACTGTTTTTT
NA	TRBV4-1	NA	15	TRBJ1-1	CASSIRDRPVAEAFF	TGCGCCAGCAGCATCCGCGACAGGCCGGTGGCTGAAGCTTTCTTT
TRBD2	TRBV27	NA	17	TRBJ2-3	CASSPGLAGVGPDTQYF	TGTGCCAGCAGCCCGGGACTAGCGGGAGTAGGGCCAGATACGCAGTATTTT
TRBD1	TRBV9	NA	17	TRBJ2-1	CASSVMPGTGAYNEQFF	TGTGCCAGCAGCGTTATGCCCGGGACAGGGGCCTACAATGAGCAGTTCTTC
TRBD2	TRBV6-2/TRBV6-3	NA	17	TRBJ2-7	CASSYSSESGRAYEQYF	TGTGCCAGCAGTTACTCTTCCGAAAGCGGGAGGGCCTACGAGCAGTACTTC
TRBD2	TRBV7-6	NA	15	TRBJ2-1	CASSLGIGRRDYQFF	TGTGCCAGCAGCTTAGGCATCGGTCGCAGGGACTATCAGTTCTTC
NA	TRBV5-1	NA	16	TRBJ1-2	CASSFRPQGSNYGYTF	TGCGCCAGCAGCTTCCGTCCACAGGGATCTAACTATGGCTACACCTTC
TRBD2	TRBV18	NA	15	TRBJ2-2	CASSPASGDTGELFF	TGTGCCAGCTCACCAGCTAGCGGGGACACCGGGGAGCTGTTTTTT
NA	TRBV30	NA	12	TRBJ2-1	CAWSSPTPEQFF	TGTGCCTGGAGTTCACCGACACCTGAGCAGTTCTTC
TRBD2	TRBV7-3	NA	15	TRBJ2-2	CASSPGLATTGELFF	TGTGCCAGCAGCCCGGGACTAGCGACCACCGGGGAGCTGTTTTTT
TRBD2	TRBV3-1/TRBV3-2	NA	15	TRBJ2-1	CASSPSGGAYNEQFF	TGTGCCAGCAGCCCTAGCGGGGGAGCCTACAATGAGCAGTTCTTC
TRBD2	TRBV10-3	NA	16	TRBJ2-5	CAISVGAGGVQETQYF	TGTGCCATCAGTGTCGGGGCGGGAGGAGTTCAAGAGACCCAGTACTTC
TRBD2	TRBV7-2	NA	18	TRBJ2-7	CASSLSGRVRQRDYEQYF	TGTGCCAGCAGCTTAAGCGGGAGGGTTCGGCAGAGGGACTACGAGCAGTACTTC
NA	TRBV18	NA	15	TRBJ2-5	CASSPTLGYRETQYF	TGTGCCAGCTCACCCACGCTCGGGTACCGGGAGACCCAGTACTTC
NA	TRBV7-2	NA	15	TRBJ2-7	CASSLVPDKSYEQYF	TGTGCCAGCAGCTTAGTTCCGGACAAATCCTACGAGCAGTACTTC
TRBD1	TRBV19	NA	14	TRBJ1-5	CASSIRTGVQPQHF	TGTGCCAGTAGTATTAGGACAGGGGTCCAGCCCCAGCATTTT
TRBD1	TRBV4-1	once	13	TRBJ1-2	CASSLGQGYGYTF	TGCGCCAGCAGCCTCGGACAGGGCTATGGCTACACCTTC
NA	TRBV6-5	NA	11	TRBJ2-1	CASMGLGEQFF	TGTGCCAGCATGGGGCTGGGCGAGCAGTTCTTC
NA	TRBV12-3/TRBV12-4	NA	13	TRBJ2-3	CASSPDYTDTQYF	TGTGCCAGCAGCCCAGACTACACAGATACGCAGTATTTT
TRBD2	TRBV11-2	NA	18	TRBJ2-5	CASSLGTTGSGVGETQYF	TGTGCCAGCAGCTTGGGCACGACTGGTAGCGGGGTGGGGGAGACCCAGTACTTC
NA	TRBV4-2	NA	13	TRBJ1-2	CASSPAGRDGYTF	TGTGCCAGCAGCCCTGCTGGGAGAGATGGCTACACCTTC
NA	TRBV2	NA	14	TRBJ2-7	CASSARDLASEQYF	TGTGCCAGCAGTGCCCGGGACTTAGCCTCCGAGCAGTACTTC
NA	TRBV7-8	NA	14	TRBJ2-1	CASRPGGVHNEQFF	TGTGCCAGCAGACCTGGCGGCGTCCACAATGAGCAGTTCTTC
TRBD1	TRBV9	NA	16	TRBJ2-3	CASSGGTGGLTDTQYF	TGTGCCAGCAGCGGTGGGACAGGGGGTCTTACAGATACGCAGTATTTT
TRBD2	TRBV28	NA	16	TRBJ2-7	CASSYSGSRGAYEQYF	TGTGCCAGCAGTTATAGCGGGAGCAGGGGGGCCTACGAGCAGTACTTC
NA	TRBV19	NA	14	TRBJ2-3	CASSRLASTDTQYF	TGTGCCAGTAGTAGATTGGCTAGCACAGATACGCAGTATTTT
NA	TRBV9	many	13	TRBJ1-6	CASSPYLNSPLHF	TGTGCCAGCAGCCCCTACCTTAATTCACCCCTCCACTTT